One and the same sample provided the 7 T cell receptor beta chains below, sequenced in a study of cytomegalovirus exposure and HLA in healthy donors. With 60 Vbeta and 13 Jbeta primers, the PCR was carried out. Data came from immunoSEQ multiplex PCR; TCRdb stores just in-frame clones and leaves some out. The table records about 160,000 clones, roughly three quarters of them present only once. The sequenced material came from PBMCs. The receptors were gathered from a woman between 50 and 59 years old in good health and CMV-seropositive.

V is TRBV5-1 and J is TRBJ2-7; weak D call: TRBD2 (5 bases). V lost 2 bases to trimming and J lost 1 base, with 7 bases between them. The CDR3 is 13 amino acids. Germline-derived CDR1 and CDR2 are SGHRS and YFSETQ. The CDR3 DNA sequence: TGCGCCAGCAGCTTCGGACTGTCCTACGAGCAGTACTTC. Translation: CASSFGLSYEQYF.

The chain's CDR3 is CASSGGQSTYEQYF. The DNA for the CDR3 is TGTGCCAGCAGTGGGGGACAGAGTACCTACGAGCAGTACTTC. The chain combines TRBV6-1 with TRBJ2-7; 7 bases are a match to TRBD1. The CDR3 contains 14 residues. V trimming: 4 bases; J trimming: 2 bases; junction bases outside the gene matches: 5. Germline V CDR1 and CDR2: MNHNS, SASEGT.

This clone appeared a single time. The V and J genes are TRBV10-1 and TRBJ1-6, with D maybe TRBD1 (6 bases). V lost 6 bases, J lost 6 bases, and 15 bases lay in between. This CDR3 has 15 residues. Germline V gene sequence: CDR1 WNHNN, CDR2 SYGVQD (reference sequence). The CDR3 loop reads CASRDSGQPNSPLHF. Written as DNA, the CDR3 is TGCGCCAGCAGGGATTCGGGACAACCTAATTCACCCCTCCACTTT.

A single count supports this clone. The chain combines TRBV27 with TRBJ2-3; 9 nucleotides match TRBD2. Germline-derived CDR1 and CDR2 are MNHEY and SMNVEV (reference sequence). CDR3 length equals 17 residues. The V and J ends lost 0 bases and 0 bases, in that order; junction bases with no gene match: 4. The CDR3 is CASSLSRLAASTDTQYF. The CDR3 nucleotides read TGTGCCAGCAGTTTATCGCGACTAGCGGCAAGCACAGATACGCAGTATTTT.

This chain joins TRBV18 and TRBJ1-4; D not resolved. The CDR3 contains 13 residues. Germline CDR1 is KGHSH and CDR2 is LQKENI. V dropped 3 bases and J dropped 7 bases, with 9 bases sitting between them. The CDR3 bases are TGTGCCAGCTCACCCCCACAGAGTGAAAAACTGTTTTTT. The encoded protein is CASSPPQSEKLFF.

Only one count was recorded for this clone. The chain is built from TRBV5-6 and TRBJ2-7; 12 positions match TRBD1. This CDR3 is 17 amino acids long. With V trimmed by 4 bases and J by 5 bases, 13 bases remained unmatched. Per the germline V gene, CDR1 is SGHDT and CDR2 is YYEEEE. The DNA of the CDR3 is TGTGCCAGCAGCGACCTAACCTCCGGGACAGGGGGCAACGAGCAGTACTTC. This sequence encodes CASSDLTSGTGGNEQYF.

In DNA form, the CDR3 reads TGTGCCACCAGCAGAGAAAAGCAGGGGGCGGCTGAAGCTTTCTTT. It specifies CATSREKQGAAEAFF. This chain links TRBV15 with TRBJ1-1; 8 nucleotides line up with TRBD1. The CDR3 is 15 amino acids. Germline values: CDR1 LNHNV, CDR2 YYDKDF (reference sequence). The junction had 6 bases not matched to a gene; V was cut back by 0 bases and J by 6 bases.